This entry concerns a single T cell receptor (beta chain). Libraries were prepared by immunoSEQ multiplex PCR; TCRdb keeps only in-frame clonotypes and omits some of them. The table lists about 130,000 clones, approximately 89% of them singletons, with around 1.2% in the top ten. These data originate in a study of cytomegalovirus exposure and HLA in healthy donors. CDR1 SNHLY and CDR2 FYNNEI come from the germline V gene. The CDR3 has 13 residues. V shed 4 bases and J shed 5 bases, with 9 bases lying between them. Sequences were obtained from PBMCs. V usage is TRBV2 and J usage is TRBJ1-3; weak D call: TRBD1 (5 bases). The receptor was derived from a young woman in good health and CMV-seronegative. The CDR3, as DNA: TGTGCCAGCAGTGGGACACCCAGAAACACCATATATTTT. Translating it yields CASSGTPRNTIYF.